The 21 T cell receptor beta chains reported below all come from one sample, sequenced in a study of cytomegalovirus exposure and HLA in healthy donors. 60 Vbeta and 13 Jbeta primers were used in PCR. Method: immunoSEQ multiplex PCR; TCRdb's copy keeps in-frame clones and lacks some. The table has around 120,000 clones, around 83% seen once. Sequencing was performed on PBMCs. The receptors come from a middle-aged man in good health and CMV-seronegative.

V usage is TRBV7-2 and J usage is TRBJ1-5, with D perhaps TRBD1 (5 bases). Germline-derived CDR1 and CDR2 are SGHTA and FQGNSA. Between the trimmed V and J ends, which lost 5 bases and 3 bases, there was a span of 14 bases. The CDR3 is made up of 15 amino acids. The CDR3 DNA reads TGTGCCAGCAGCCAGGGACTGCTCAACAATCAGCCCCAGCATTTT. Amino acid sequence: CASSQGLLNNQPQHF. Full variable domain (rest looked up from reference TRBV7-2 and TRBJ1-5): GAGVSQSPSNKVTEKGKDVELRCDPISGHTALYWYRQSLGQGLEFLIYFQGNSAPDKSGLPSDRFSAERTGGSVSTLTIQRTQQEDSAVYLCASSQGLLNNQPQHFGDGTRLSIL.

This rearrangement joins TRBV6-1 to TRBJ2-5; weak D call: TRBD2 (6 bases). Germline V gene data show CDR1 as MNHNS and CDR2 as SASEGT. The CDR3 loop spans 14 amino acids. V gave up 1 base and J gave up 5 bases, with 11 bases separating them. The CDR3 loop reads CASSEGAGTETQYF. CDR3 bases: TGTGCCAGCAGTGAAGGAGCAGGGACTGAGACCCAGTACTTC.

The V call is TRBV7-2, the J call TRBJ2-1; possibly TRBD1 for D (6 bases). Per the germline V gene, CDR1 is SGHTA and CDR2 is FQGNSA. The CDR3 is 16 residues long. V dropped 2 bases and J dropped 7 bases, with 18 bases sitting between them. Here the CDR3 DNA reads TGTGCCAGCAGCTTATTTGGGGGCCCGACGTTGAATGAGCAGTTCTTC. It translates to CASSLFGGPTLNEQFF.

This chain connects TRBV5-1 to TRBJ1-6; 7 bases map to TRBD1. The J segment lost 0 bases and the V segment lost 4 bases, leaving 10 bases of the junction unmatched. Per the germline V gene, CDR1 is SGHRS and CDR2 is YFSETQ. The CDR3 sequence is 18 residues long. The CDR3 nucleotides read TGCGCCAGCAGCGCCTCAGGGGGTCCTAGCTCCTATAATTCACCCCTCCACTTT. Protein: CASSASGGPSSYNSPLHF.

V is TRBV9 and J is TRBJ2-5; 7 bases agree with TRBD2. V shed 0 bases, J shed 2 bases, and the junction held 7 bases outside the gene matches. The CDR3 is 16 amino acids. From germline, CDR1 is SGDLS and CDR2 YYNGEE. This CDR3 reads CASSVDWEGLQETQYF. The CDR3 nucleotides are TGTGCCAGCAGCGTAGACTGGGAGGGGTTACAAGAGACCCAGTACTTC.

V usage is TRBV6-1 and J usage is TRBJ1-1, with no clear D. V dropped 0 bases and J dropped 6 bases, with 14 bases sitting between them. The CDR3 runs to 15 residues. From germline, CDR1 is MNHNS and CDR2 SASEGT. Here the CDR3 reads CASSEAAGIQAEAFF. The CDR3 nucleotides are TGTGCCAGCAGTGAAGCGGCGGGGATTCAGGCTGAAGCTTTCTTT.

Comments on this clone: Mismatch with germline at one junction end may stem from a read error. The chain links TRBV7-8 to TRBJ1-6, with D uncertain. Germline CDR1 reads SGHVS; CDR2 reads FQNEAQ. The CDR3 totals 13 residues. The CDR3 is CATSDWSPAPLHF. DNA for the CDR3: TGTGCCACCAGCGACTGGAGTCCAGCACCCCTCCACTTT.

The chain carries TRBV5-1 and TRBJ2-7; D uncertain. This CDR3 region has 13 residues. Germline V CDR1 and CDR2: SGHRS, YFSETQ. Trimming removed 4 bases from V and 2 bases from J, with 10 bases in between. The chain's CDR3 is CASSPLGAYEQYF. CDR3 bases: TGCGCCAGCAGCCCCCTAGGTGCCTACGAGCAGTACTTC.

This chain connects TRBV29-1 to TRBJ2-5; unclear D gene. Between the trimmed V and J ends, which lost 7 bases and 5 bases, there was a span of 5 bases. The germline CDR1 and CDR2 sequences are SQVTM and ANQGSEA. CDR3 length: 9 residues. CDR3 sequence: CSAGETQYF. In DNA form, the CDR3 reads TGCAGCGCCGGTGAGACCCAGTACTTC.

This clone was found a few times. The chain has TRBV6-6 and TRBJ2-1; TRBD1 aligns across 10 bases. The germline CDR1 and CDR2 sequences are MNHNY and SVGAGI (reference sequence). The CDR3 contains 15 residues. The V segment lost 7 bases and the J segment 7 bases; nucleotides outside the gene matches: 10. The CDR3 loop reads CASTSPGTGENEQFF. The DNA of the CDR3 is TGTGCCAGCACCTCACCCGGGACAGGGGAAAATGAGCAGTTCTTC.

V gene TRBV7-3 combines with J gene TRBJ2-4; 14 nucleotides line up with TRBD2. Germline assignment: CDR1 SGHTA and CDR2 FQGTGA. This CDR3 is built from 15 residues. With 5 bases clipped from V and 9 bases from J, the junction kept 6 bases outside the gene matches. The CDR3 sequence: CASSPGLAGDSIQYF. CDR3 nucleotide sequence: TGTGCCAGCAGCCCGGGACTAGCGGGGGACTCCATTCAGTACTTC.

This rearrangement joins TRBV5-6 to TRBJ1-5; TRBD1 might be the D (6 bases). The germline V gene encodes CDR1 SGHDT and CDR2 YYEEEE. The ends were cut back, 4 bases at V and 3 bases at J, with 17 bases in the middle. The CDR3 sequence is 16 residues long. CDR3 loop: CASSETGRGFNQPQHF. The CDR3 DNA reads TGTGCCAGCAGCGAAACAGGGAGGGGGTTCAATCAGCCCCAGCATTTT.

This clone was observed a handful of times. The chain carries TRBV19 and TRBJ2-5; 9 positions agree with TRBD1. There are 16 residues in the CDR3. J gave up 2 bases and V 4 bases, and 8 bases lay outside the gene matches. The germline V gene has CDR1 LNHDA and CDR2 SQIVND (reference sequence). The CDR3 region is CASSTFPGQGQETQYF. CDR3 DNA sequence: TGTGCCAGTAGTACCTTCCCGGGACAGGGACAAGAGACCCAGTACTTC.

The CDR3 coding sequence is TGCGCCAGCAGCTCCTTGACAGGGGGCTCGGAGACCCAGTACTTC. This translates into CASSSLTGGSETQYF. The chain has TRBV5-1 and TRBJ2-5; 10 bases align to TRBD1. This CDR3 has 15 residues. V was pared by 3 bases and J by 5 bases, with 7 bases of the junction left unmatched. Germline lookup yields CDR1 SGHRS and CDR2 YFSETQ.

The chain carries TRBV5-1 and TRBJ2-7; D might be TRBD1 (6 bases). V was trimmed by 4 bases and J by 11 bases, leaving 25 bases between them. The CDR3 totals 15 residues. CDR1 is SGHRS and CDR2 is YFSETQ in the germline V gene. As DNA, the CDR3 is TGCGCCAGCAGCCCTCTGGTACAGGGCCTTTCTTCGGAGTACTTC. It is translated as CASSPLVQGLSSEYF.

CDR3 in DNA: TGTGCCAGCAGTTCGGCGGACAGGGCCTACGAGCAGTACTTC. This gives the protein CASSSADRAYEQYF. The chain combines TRBV27 with TRBJ2-7; 8 bases are a match to TRBD1. The V gene's germline CDR1 is MNHEY and CDR2 SMNVEV (reference sequence). The junction had 4 bases not matched to a gene; V was cut back by 4 bases and J by 2 bases. The CDR3 covers 14 residues.

As regards this clone: The sample has other DNA sequences that encode this CDR3 too. The chain recombines TRBV30 with TRBJ1-5; D gene ambiguous. With 2 bases removed from V and 1 base from J, the gap between germline ends came to 6 bases. The CDR3 runs 13 residues. Germline CDR1 GTSNPN, CDR2 SVGIG (reference sequence). CDR3 sequence: CAWSTGSNQPQHF. CDR3 DNA sequence: TGTGCCTGGAGTACGGGGAGCAATCAGCCCCAGCATTTT.

DNA for the CDR3: TGTGCCAGCAGCCGCCTGGCGACAGAGGAATATGGCTACACCTTC. Its protein is CASSRLATEEYGYTF. This chain uses TRBV7-9 with TRBJ1-2; tentative D call: TRBD1 (5 bases). The CDR3 extends over 15 amino acids. The germline V gene has CDR1 SEHNR and CDR2 FQNEAQ (reference sequence). Between the trimmed V and J ends, which lost 5 bases and 5 bases, there was a span of 18 bases.

This chain uses TRBV4-3 with TRBJ2-1; no clear D. The germline V gene has CDR1 LGHNA and CDR2 YSLEER. Trimming took off 0 bases at V and 0 bases at J, with 6 bases between the two ends. The CDR3 has 15 residues. The CDR3 loop is CASSQDVGSYNEQFF. CDR3 in DNA: TGCGCCAGCAGCCAAGATGTCGGCTCCTACAATGAGCAGTTCTTC.

The chain recombines TRBV6-6 with TRBJ1-5; TRBD1 might be the D (5 bases). Germline values: CDR1 MNHNY, CDR2 SVGAGI (reference sequence). The CDR3 covers 15 residues. V was pared by 2 bases and J by 4 bases, with 12 bases between. The CDR3 DNA reads TGTGCCAGCAGTTACAGTCAGGGCCCGAATCAGCCCCAGCATTTT. Its protein is CASSYSQGPNQPQHF.

The V gene is TRBV6-5, the J gene TRBJ1-3; tentatively, D is TRBD1 (6 bases). The ends were cut back, 5 bases at V and 7 bases at J, with 18 bases in the middle. This CDR3 has 15 amino acids. CDR1 MNHEY and CDR2 SVGAGI come from the germline V gene. The CDR3 is CASSGFGTNENTIYF. The CDR3 DNA is TGTGCCAGCAGTGGGTTCGGGACAAATGAGAACACCATATATTTT.